This TCR beta chain was documented in a study of shared clonotypes between healthy human individuals. Naive CD8 cells, CD45RO-negative and positively selected for CCR7, excluded terminally differentiated effector memory CD45RA+ cells. Produced via immunoSEQ multiplex PCR; TCRdb's table is partial and in-frame only. The table records some 1,900,000 clones, over 85% of them present only once. The V and J ends lost 1 base and 6 bases respectively, with 17 bases between them. CDR1 is SEHNR, CDR2 FQNEAQ, per germline (reference sequence). The CDR3 has 16 residues. The chain uses TRBV7-9 and TRBJ2-3; D uncertain. The sequence was collected from a man aged 18 to 35 in good health. Material for sequencing was naive CD8+ T cells sorted from blood. The CDR3 coding sequence is TGTGCCAGCAGCTTAGGCGCTCTGCCTGCCACGGATACGCAGTATTTT. Its protein product is CASSLGALPATDTQYF.